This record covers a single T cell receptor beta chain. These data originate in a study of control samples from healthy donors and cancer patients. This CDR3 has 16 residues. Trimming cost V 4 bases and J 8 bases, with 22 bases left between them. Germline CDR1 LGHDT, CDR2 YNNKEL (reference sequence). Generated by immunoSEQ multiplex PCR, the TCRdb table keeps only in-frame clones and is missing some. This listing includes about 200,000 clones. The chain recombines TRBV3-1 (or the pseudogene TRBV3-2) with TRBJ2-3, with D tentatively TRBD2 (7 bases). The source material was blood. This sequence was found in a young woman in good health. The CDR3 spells CASSPVGRGRGVTQYF. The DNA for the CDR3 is TGTGCCAGCAGCCCTGTTGGGCGGGGGCGAGGGGTTACGCAGTATTTT.